This is a list of T cell receptor beta chains from one sample in a study of blood T cell repertoires in COVID-19. Clones were sequenced by immunoSEQ multiplex PCR, and TCRdb holds only the in-frame ones, with some missing. The sample comprises about 200,000 clones, 85% to 90% of which are singletons, and approximately 4.3% rests with the top ten. Sequencing used PBMCs or T cells enriched from blood (not recorded which). Source of these receptors: a woman in her twenties or thirties with acute COVID-19. CDR3s include the opening cysteine and the closing phenylalanine or tryptophan. The order of the fields is V gene, CDR3 protein.

TRBV9 | CASSHQGSSGNTIYF
TRBV5-4 | CASTPRTAGGGTQYF
TRBV6-5 | CASKSDRGIYGYTF
TRBV2 | CASSPPGVAGELFF
TRBV28 | CASSYSTQTAPLF
TRBV4-1 | CASSQGPRGGAVYEQFF
TRBV30 | CAWSVQGDQPQHF
TRBV7-2 | CASSPGGETNYGYTF
TRBV19 | CASRAAWSQPQHF
TRBV19 | CASSIWYSSYNEQFF
TRBV10-1 | CASSAERALGEKLFF
TRBV30 | CAWGSGNTIYF
TRBV5-1 | CASSPGLAGEEQYF
TRBV3-1/TRBV3-2 | CASSQAQAGLTTDTQYF
TRBV7-2 | CASSLARDSYGYTF
TRBV6-1 | CASSDGTATNTEAFF
TRBV19 | CASSIVRGGSYEQYF
TRBV4-1 | CASSQPKDRVGSPLHF
TRBV27 | CASSEQGFYGYTF
TRBV7-9 | CASSNEGNQPQHF
TRBV7-3 | CASSSITGGTSYTF
TRBV6-1 | CASSEQGAVSNQPQHF
TRBV5-5 | CASSSSQGLRVNTEAFF
TRBV30 | CASSGAGGGETNEKLFF
TRBV29-1 | CSVDLGRETQYF
TRBV30 | CAWNRGGDQPQHF
TRBV11-2 | CASSSYTGERGYTF
TRBV6-4 | CASSDSSTTGELFF
TRBV7-9 | CASSSSPISGSPLHF